Included here is one TCR beta chain sequence, with context. This entry comes from a study of blood T cell repertoires in COVID-19. Study at large: PBMCs, B-cell-depleted T cells, or T cells were the source of the cDNA or gDNA that made up the material.

CDR1 and CDR2 (germline): MGHRA, YSYEKL. The CDR3 runs 18 residues. With 1 base clipped from V and 4 bases from J, the junction kept 14 bases outside the gene matches. In the original processing: Amplifying reference gene primers gave estimates of nucleated cell counts. Clones were sequenced by immunoSEQ multiplex PCR, and TCRdb holds only the in-frame ones, with some missing. V and J calls and clone size come straight from that table; D and trimming were deduced from the DNA. The data show some 500,000 clones, roughly 91% seen once. Enrolled during active infection, Seattle patients were then followed longitudinally.

The sequence was collected from a woman aged 45-65 years with COVID-19, enrolled during active disease. The specimen was peripheral blood. The genes are TRBV4-1 and TRBJ1-1; 8 bases line up with TRBD1. The CDR3 is CASSQGLGRGRVITEAFF. The DNA for the CDR3 is TGCGCCAGCAGCCAAGGCCTCGGCAGGGGGCGCGTAATCACTGAAGCTTTCTTT.